This T cell receptor beta chain was profiled in a study of post-analysis software for immune sequencing data. Across the study: The courses of disease that were included comprised relapsing-remitting, secondary progressive and progressive-relapsing multiple sclerosis.

From germline, CDR1 is SGHNT and CDR2 YYREEE (reference sequence). Trimming took 0 bases from V and 6 from J, leaving 7 bases between them. This CDR3 spans 14 amino acids. On this clonotype itself: The antigen remains unidentified.

Prepared libraries of TCR beta cDNA carried unique molecular identifiers. The source material, about 0.9 to 11 million T cells, gave rise to about 460,000 cDNA molecules. TCRdb itself ran the PCR reads through MiXCR, one entry per CDR3 protein. The sample includes about 820,000 distinct CDR3 sequences, 53% of them seen just once. Findings and limits, study-wide: Same-batch preparations were strongly co-clustered by F measure. Roughly 5 TRBV segments (TRBV5-6, TRBV5-1 and TRBV20-1 among them) occurred more frequently in patients than in controls. Controls had significantly higher normalized Chao1 diversity than multiple sclerosis patients.

The receptor was derived from a girl between 5 and 17 years old with multiple sclerosis. This sequence joins TRBV5-4 and TRBJ1-6; D not certain. The specimen was blood. The CDR3 DNA reads as TGTGCCAGCAGCTTGGTCGGCCGTAATTCACCCCTCCACTTT. Translating gives CASSLVGRNSPLHF.